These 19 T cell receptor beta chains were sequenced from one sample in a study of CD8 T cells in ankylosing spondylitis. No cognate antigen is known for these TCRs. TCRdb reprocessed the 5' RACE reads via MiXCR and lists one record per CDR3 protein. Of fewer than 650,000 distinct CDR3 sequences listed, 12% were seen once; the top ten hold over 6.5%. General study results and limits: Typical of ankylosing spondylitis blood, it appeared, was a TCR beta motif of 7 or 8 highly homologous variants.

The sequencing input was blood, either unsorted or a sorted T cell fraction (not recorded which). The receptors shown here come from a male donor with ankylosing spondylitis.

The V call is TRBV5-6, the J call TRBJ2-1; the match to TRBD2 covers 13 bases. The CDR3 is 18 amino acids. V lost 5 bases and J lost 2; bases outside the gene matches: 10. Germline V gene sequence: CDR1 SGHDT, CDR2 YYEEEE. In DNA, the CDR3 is TGTGCCAGCAGACTCGGACTAGCGGGAGAGGGGACCTACAATGAGCAGTTCTTC. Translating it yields CASRLGLAGEGTYNEQFF.

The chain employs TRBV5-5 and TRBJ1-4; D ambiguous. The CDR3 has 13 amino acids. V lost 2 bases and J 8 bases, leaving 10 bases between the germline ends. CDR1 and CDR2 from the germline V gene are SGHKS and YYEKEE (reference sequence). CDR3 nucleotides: TGTGCCAGCAGCTTTTCTCCCCACGAAAAACTGTTTTTT. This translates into CASSFSPHEKLFF.

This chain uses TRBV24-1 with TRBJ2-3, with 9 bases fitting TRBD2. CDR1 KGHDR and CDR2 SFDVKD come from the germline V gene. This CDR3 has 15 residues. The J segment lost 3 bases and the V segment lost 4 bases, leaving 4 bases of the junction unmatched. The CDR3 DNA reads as TGTGCCACCAGTGACAGCGGGAGGCGTACAGATACGCAGTATTTT. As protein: CATSDSGRRTDTQYF.

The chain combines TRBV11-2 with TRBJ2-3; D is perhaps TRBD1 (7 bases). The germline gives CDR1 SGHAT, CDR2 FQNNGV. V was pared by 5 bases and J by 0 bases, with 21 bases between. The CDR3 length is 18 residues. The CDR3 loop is CASSKKGARDWSTDTQYF. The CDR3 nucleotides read TGTGCCAGCAGCAAAAAGGGGGCTCGGGACTGGAGCACAGATACGCAGTATTTT.

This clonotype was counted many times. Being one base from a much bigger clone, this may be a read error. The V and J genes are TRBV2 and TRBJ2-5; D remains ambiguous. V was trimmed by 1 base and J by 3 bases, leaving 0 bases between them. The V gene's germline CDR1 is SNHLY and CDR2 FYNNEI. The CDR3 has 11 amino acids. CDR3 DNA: TGTGCCAGCAGTGAAGAAGAGACCCAGTACTTC. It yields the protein CASSEEETQYF.

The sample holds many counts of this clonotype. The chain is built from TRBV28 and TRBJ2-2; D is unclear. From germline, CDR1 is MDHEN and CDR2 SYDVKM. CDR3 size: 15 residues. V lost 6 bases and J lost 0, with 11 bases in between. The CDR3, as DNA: TGTGCCAGCAGCCCCCCCCGAGCGAACACCGGGGAGCTGTTTTTT. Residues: CASSPPRANTGELFF.

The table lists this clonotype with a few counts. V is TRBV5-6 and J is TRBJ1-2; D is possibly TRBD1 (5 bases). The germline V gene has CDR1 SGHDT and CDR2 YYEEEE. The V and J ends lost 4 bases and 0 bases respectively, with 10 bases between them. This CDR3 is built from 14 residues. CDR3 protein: CASSPGTPNYGYTF. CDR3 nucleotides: TGTGCCAGCAGCCCGGGGACTCCTAACTATGGCTACACCTTC. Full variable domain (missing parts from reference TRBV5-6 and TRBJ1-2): DAGVTQSPTHLIKTRGQQVTLRCSPKSGHDTVSWYQQALGQGPQFIFQYYEEEERQRGNFPDRFSGHQFPNYSSELNVNALLLGDSALYLCASSPGTPNYGYTFGSGTRLTVV.

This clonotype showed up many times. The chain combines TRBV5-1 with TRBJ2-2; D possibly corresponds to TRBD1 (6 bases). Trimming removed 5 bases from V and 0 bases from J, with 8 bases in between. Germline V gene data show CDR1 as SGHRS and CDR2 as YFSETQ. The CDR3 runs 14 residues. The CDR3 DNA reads TGCGCCAGCAGTGGGACAACGAACACCGGGGAGCTGTTTTTT. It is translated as CASSGTTNTGELFF.

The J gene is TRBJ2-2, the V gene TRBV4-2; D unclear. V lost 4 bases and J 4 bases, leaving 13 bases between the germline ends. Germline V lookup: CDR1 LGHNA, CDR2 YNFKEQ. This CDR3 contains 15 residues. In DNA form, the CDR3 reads TGTGCCAGCAGCCGTCCTTCCAGTACCACCGGGGAGCTGTTTTTT. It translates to CASSRPSSTTGELFF.

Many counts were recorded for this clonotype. The CDR3 loop is CASSLQSSLNNEQFF. Here the CDR3 DNA reads TGCGCCAGCAGCTTGCAGTCTAGCCTTAACAATGAGCAGTTCTTC. V usage is TRBV5-1 and J usage is TRBJ2-1; tentative D call: TRBD2 (5 bases). The germline V and J ends were trimmed by 1 base and 5 bases, with 13 bases remaining between them. The CDR3 consists of 15 residues. Germline CDR1 and CDR2: SGHRS and YFSETQ.

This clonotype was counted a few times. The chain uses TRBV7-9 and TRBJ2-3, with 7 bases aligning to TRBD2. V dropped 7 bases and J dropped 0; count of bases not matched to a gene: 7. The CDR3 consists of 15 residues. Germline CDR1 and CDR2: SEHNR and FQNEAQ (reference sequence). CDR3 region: CASTPGTTSTDTQYF. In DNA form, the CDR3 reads TGTGCCAGCACTCCCGGGACTACTAGCACAGATACGCAGTATTTT.

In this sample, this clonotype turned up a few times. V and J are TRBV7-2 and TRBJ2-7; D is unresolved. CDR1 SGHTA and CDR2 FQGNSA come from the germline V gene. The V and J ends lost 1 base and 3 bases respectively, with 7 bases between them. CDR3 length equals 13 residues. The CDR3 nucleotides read TGTGCCAGCAGCTTAGTGGGTAACTACGAGCAGTACGTC. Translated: CASSLVGNYEQYV.

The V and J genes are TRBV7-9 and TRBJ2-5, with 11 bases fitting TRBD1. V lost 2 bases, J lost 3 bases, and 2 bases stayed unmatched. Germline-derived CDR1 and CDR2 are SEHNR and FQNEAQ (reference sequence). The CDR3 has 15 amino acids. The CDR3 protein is CASSLMGQGEETQYF. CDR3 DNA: TGTGCCAGCAGCTTAATGGGACAGGGGGAAGAGACCCAGTACTTC. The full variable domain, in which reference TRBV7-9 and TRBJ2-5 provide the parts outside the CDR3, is DTGVSQNPRHKITKRGQNVTFRCDPISEHNRLYWYRQTLGQGPEFLTYFQNEAQLEKSRLLSDRFSAERPKGSFSTLEIQRTEQGDSAMYLCASSLMGQGEETQYFGPGTRLLVL.

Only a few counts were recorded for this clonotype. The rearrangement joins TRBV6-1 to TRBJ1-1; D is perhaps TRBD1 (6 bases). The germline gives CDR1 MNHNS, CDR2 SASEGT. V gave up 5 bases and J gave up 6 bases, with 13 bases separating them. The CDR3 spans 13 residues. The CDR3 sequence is CASSTHRVAEAFF. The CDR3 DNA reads TGTGCCAGCAGTACCCACAGGGTGGCTGAAGCTTTCTTT.

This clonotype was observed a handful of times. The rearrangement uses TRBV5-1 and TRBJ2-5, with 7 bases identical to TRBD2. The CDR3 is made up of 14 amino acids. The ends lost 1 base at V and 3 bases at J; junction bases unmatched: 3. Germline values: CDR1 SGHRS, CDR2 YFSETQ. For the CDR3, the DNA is TGCGCCAGCAGCTTGAGGCTAGCGGAAGAGACCCAGTACTTC. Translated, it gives CASSLRLAEETQYF.

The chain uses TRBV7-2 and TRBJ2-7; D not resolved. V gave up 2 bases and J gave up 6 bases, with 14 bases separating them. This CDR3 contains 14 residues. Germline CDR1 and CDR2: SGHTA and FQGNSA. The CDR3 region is CASSLRVEGFEQYF. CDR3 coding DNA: TGTGCCAGCAGCTTAAGGGTTGAAGGGTTCGAGCAGTACTTC.

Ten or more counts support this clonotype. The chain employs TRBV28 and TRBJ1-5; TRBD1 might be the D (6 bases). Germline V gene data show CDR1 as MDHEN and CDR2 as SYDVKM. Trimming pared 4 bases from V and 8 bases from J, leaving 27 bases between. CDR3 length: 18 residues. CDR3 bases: TGTGCCAGCAGTTCTTTACGTCAGGGGTATAATCCGGTGGAGCCCCAGCATTTT. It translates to CASSSLRQGYNPVEPQHF.

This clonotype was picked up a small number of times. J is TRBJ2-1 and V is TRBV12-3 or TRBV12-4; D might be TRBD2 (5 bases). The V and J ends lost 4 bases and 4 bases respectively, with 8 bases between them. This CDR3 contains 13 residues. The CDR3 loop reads CASSSERYNEQFF. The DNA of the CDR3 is TGTGCCAGCAGTTCCGAGCGGTACAATGAGCAGTTCTTC.

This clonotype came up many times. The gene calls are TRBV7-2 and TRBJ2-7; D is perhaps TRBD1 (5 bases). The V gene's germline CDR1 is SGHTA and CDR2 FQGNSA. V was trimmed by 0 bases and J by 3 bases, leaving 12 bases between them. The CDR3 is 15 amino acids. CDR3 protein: CASSLAAGQGYEQYV. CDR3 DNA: TGTGCCAGCAGCTTAGCCGCTGGTCAGGGCTACGAGCAGTACGTC.